The 5 T cell receptor beta chains presented below share a single source sample, sequenced in a study of post-analysis software for immune sequencing data. Study-wide findings and caveats: In patients, TRBV5-6, TRBV5-1 and TRBV20-1 belonged to about five TRBV segments found more frequently than in controls.

Unique-molecular-identifier-tagged TCR beta cDNA libraries were used. TCRdb used MiXCR to reprocess the PCR reads, holding one entry per CDR3 protein. This sample has 450,000 to 650,000 distinct CDR3 sequences, with 40% to 50% found just once. These receptors have no identified antigens. Sequencing used blood. Receptors originate from a girl between 10 and 17 years old with multiple sclerosis.

This clonotype was detected only a few times. This chain joins TRBV7-9 and TRBJ2-5, with 8 bases identical to TRBD2. The CDR3 runs 14 residues. Germline V CDR1 and CDR2: SEHNR, FQNEAQ (reference sequence). J gave up 3 bases and V 5 bases, and 5 bases lay outside the gene matches. CDR3 nucleotides: TGTGCCAGCAGCCCGCTGCGGGAGGAAGAGACCCAGTACTTC. Its translation: CASSPLREEETQYF.

The rearrangement uses TRBV6-2 or TRBV6-3 and TRBJ1-4; no clear D gene. Germline CDR1 MNHEY, CDR2 SVGEGT. The ends were cut back, 6 bases at V and 7 bases at J, with 18 bases in the middle. This CDR3 is built from 15 residues. This CDR3 reads CASRTDGPLGEKLFF. In DNA, the CDR3 is TGTGCCAGCAGAACCGACGGACCCCTCGGTGAAAAACTGTTTTTT.

This clonotype was detected a few times. The chain has TRBV2 and TRBJ2-7, with a weak D call TRBD2 (7 bases). Germline V gene sequence: CDR1 SNHLY, CDR2 FYNNEI. V lost 8 bases to trimming and J lost 0 bases, with 14 bases between them. The CDR3 is 14 residues long. For the CDR3, the DNA is TGTGCCAGCGCACGGGGGGCAAACTCCTACGAGCAGTACTTC. Residues: CASARGANSYEQYF. The full variable domain, rest sourced from reference TRBV2 and TRBJ2-7, is EPEVTQTPSHQVTQMGQEVILRCVPISNHLYFYWYRQILGQKVEFLVSFYNNEISEKSEIFDDQFSVERPDGSNFTLKIRSTKLEDSAMYFCASARGANSYEQYFGPGTRLTVT.

This chain joins TRBV6-2 or TRBV6-3 and TRBJ2-5, with D perhaps matching TRBD2 (6 bases). From germline, CDR1 is MNHEY and CDR2 SVGEGT. The CDR3 is 16 amino acids. V shed 3 bases and J shed 1 base, with 15 bases lying between them. CDR3 loop: CASSYALAPLQETQYF. CDR3 coding DNA: TGTGCCAGCAGTTATGCGCTAGCGCCCCTCCAAGAGACCCAGTACTTC.

The chain combines TRBV12-3 or TRBV12-4 with TRBJ2-5; a possible D gene is TRBD1 (5 bases). The J call may not be correct, given that the DNA end is closer to TRBJ2-7. The CDR3 consists of 14 residues. The CDR3 DNA follows: TGTGCCAGCAGTTGGAGCACACAGGACCACGAGCAGTACTTC. This codes for CASSWSTQDHEQYF.